Below, 31 T cell receptor beta chains from the same sample are listed, as sequenced in a study of T cell changes during pregnancy in multiple sclerosis. Clones were read by immunoSEQ multiplex PCR, and TCRdb kept only the in-frame ones, dropping some. The data show 20,000 to 25,000 clones, 70% to 90% seen once. This material consisted of CD8+ T cells from peripheral blood mononuclear cells, taken in the first trimester of pregnancy. The source is a female donor in good health, enrolled as a control in a pregnancy study.

The chain joins TRBV7-9 to TRBJ2-7, with TRBD1 matching 10 bases. V shed 6 bases, J shed 3 bases, and the junction held 5 bases outside the gene matches. The CDR3 runs to 14 residues. Germline CDR1 reads SEHNR; CDR2 reads FQNEAQ (reference sequence). The CDR3: CASRPGDRGYEQYF. The CDR3 DNA is TGTGCCAGCAGGCCCGGGGACAGGGGCTACGAGCAGTACTTC.

The rearrangement uses TRBV7-2 and TRBJ1-2, with 10 bases matching TRBD1. V lost 1 base, J lost 4 bases, and 9 bases stayed unmatched. CDR1 and CDR2 (germline): SGHTA, FQGNSA. The CDR3 totals 17 residues. Here the CDR3 reads CASSLEETGTGVYGYTF. DNA for the CDR3: TGTGCCAGCAGCTTAGAGGAAACCGGGACAGGGGTCTATGGCTACACCTTC.

The chain is built from TRBV5-6 and TRBJ2-2, with D possibly being TRBD1 (6 bases). The germline V gene has CDR1 SGHDT and CDR2 YYEEEE. The V gene lost 3 bases and the J gene lost 5 bases, with 8 bases spanning the gap. The CDR3 is 13 residues long. The CDR3: CASSYGQTGELFF. DNA of the CDR3: TGTGCCAGCAGCTACGGACAGACCGGGGAGCTGTTTTTT.

The chain employs TRBV5-6 and TRBJ2-7; perhaps TRBD2 as D (7 bases). Trimming pared 2 bases from V and 0 bases from J, leaving 18 bases between. This CDR3 contains 17 residues. Germline V gene data show CDR1 as SGHDT and CDR2 as YYEEEE. In DNA, the CDR3 is TGTGCCAGCAGCTTCCTTACGGGGGGCCATAACTCCTACGAGCAGTACTTC. It codes for CASSFLTGGHNSYEQYF. The full variable domain, completed using reference TRBV5-6 and TRBJ2-7, is DAGVTQSPTHLIKTRGQQVTLRCSPKSGHDTVSWYQQALGQGPQFIFQYYEEEERQRGNFPDRFSGHQFPNYSSELNVNALLLGDSALYLCASSFLTGGHNSYEQYFGPGTRLTVT.

As concerns this clone: The identical CDR3 is also encoded by other nucleotide sequences in the sample. V and J are TRBV15 and TRBJ1-2, with a weak D call TRBD1 (6 bases). CDR1 LNHNV and CDR2 YYDKDF come from the germline V gene (reference sequence). V was pared by 6 bases and J by 5 bases, with 16 bases between. This CDR3 has 14 residues. The CDR3 nucleotides are TGTGCCACCAGGTCCCCAGGGGACCCTTATGGCTACACCTTC. Its protein product is CATRSPGDPYGYTF.

This clone has just a few counts. The rearrangement uses TRBV5-4 and TRBJ1-6; 8 bases line up with TRBD1. The ends lost 2 bases at V and 4 bases at J; junction bases unmatched: 2. CDR1 and CDR2 from the germline V gene are SGHNT and YYREEE (reference sequence). This CDR3 is built from 15 residues. The CDR3 DNA reads TGTGCCAGCAGCTTCGACAGGGGATATAATTCACCCCTCCACTTT. Protein sequence: CASSFDRGYNSPLHF.

The rearrangement links TRBV5-6 to TRBJ2-2, with 10 positions matching TRBD1. The CDR3 has 15 amino acids. Germline V lookup: CDR1 SGHDT, CDR2 YYEEEE. V dropped 2 bases and J dropped 4; count of bases not matched to a gene: 2. The CDR3 loop reads CASSLDRGRTGELFF. The CDR3 DNA reads TGTGCCAGCAGCTTAGACAGGGGGCGCACCGGGGAGCTGTTTTTT.

This clone was recorded a few times. This CDR3 reads CASSLQVDSPLHF. The CDR3, as DNA: TGTGCCAGCAGTTTACAGGTTGATTCACCCCTCCACTTT. The chain is built from TRBV27 and TRBJ1-6; no definite D call. From germline, CDR1 is MNHEY and CDR2 SMNVEV (reference sequence). The V end was cut by 2 bases, the J end by 8 bases, with 7 bases between. The CDR3 has 13 residues.

The chain employs TRBV5-1 and TRBJ2-4; maybe TRBD1 (6 bases). With 4 bases removed from V and 2 bases from J, the gap between germline ends came to 10 bases. Germline V gene sequence: CDR1 SGHRS, CDR2 YFSETQ. The CDR3 extends over 14 amino acids. In nucleotides, the CDR3 is TGCGCCAGCAGCCCATGGGACACCAAAAACATTCAGTACTTC. Amino acid sequence: CASSPWDTKNIQYF.

The chain is built from TRBV9 and TRBJ2-5; tentative D call: TRBD2 (5 bases). Trimming took off 4 bases at V and 5 bases at J, with 12 bases between the two ends. CDR1 and CDR2 (germline): SGDLS, YYNGEE. This CDR3 has 13 residues. The CDR3 is CASSRAGRETQYF. The DNA for the CDR3 is TGTGCCAGCAGCCGCGCGGGCAGGGAGACCCAGTACTTC.

This chain joins TRBV6-5 and TRBJ2-1, with 9 bases matching TRBD2. Unmatched junction bases numbered 5, after V lost 2 bases and J lost 6 bases. Germline loops: CDR1 MNHEY, CDR2 SVGAGI. This CDR3 has 15 residues. The CDR3 loop is CASSYPAGGPNEQFF. The CDR3 coding sequence is TGTGCCAGCAGTTACCCGGCGGGGGGGCCCAATGAGCAGTTCTTC.

The chain is built from TRBV28 and TRBJ1-6; 7 nucleotides match TRBD1. V trimming: 2 bases; J trimming: 5 bases; junction bases outside the gene matches: 3. The CDR3 length is 15 residues. Germline V gene sequence: CDR1 MDHEN, CDR2 SYDVKM. CDR3 sequence reads: CASSLGTANNSPLHF. The CDR3 nucleotides are TGTGCCAGCAGTTTAGGGACAGCCAATAATTCACCCCTCCACTTT.

The gene calls are TRBV27 and TRBJ2-7; 7 bases agree with TRBD1. V trimming: 5 bases; J trimming: 7 bases; junction bases outside the gene matches: 8. Germline CDR1 and CDR2: MNHEY and SMNVEV (reference sequence). The length of the CDR3 is 13 residues. The CDR3 DNA sequence: TGTGCCAGCAGTCCCCGACAGGGTCGAGAGCAGTACTTC. This encodes CASSPRQGREQYF.

The chain carries TRBV6-4 and TRBJ2-6; D gene uncertain. This CDR3 region has 15 residues. V was cut by 0 bases and J by 1 base, with 4 bases left in between. Germline loops: CDR1 MRHNA, CDR2 SNTAGT. The CDR3 here is CASSDSSSGANVLTF. The DNA for the CDR3 is TGTGCCAGCAGTGACTCTAGTTCTGGGGCCAACGTCCTGACTTTC.

V is TRBV19 and J is TRBJ2-3, with TRBD2 matching over 9 bases. This CDR3 region has 18 residues. The V gene's germline CDR1 is LNHDA and CDR2 SQIVND (reference sequence). After removal of 3 bases from V and 2 bases from J, the junction contained 12 bases not matched to a gene. The CDR3 reads CASSMGNAGGINTDTQYF. For the CDR3, the DNA is TGTGCCAGTAGTATGGGCAATGCGGGGGGGATTAACACAGATACGCAGTATTTT.

This chain connects TRBV7-6 to TRBJ1-1, with D possibly TRBD1 on 5 matching bases. CDR1 is SGHVS and CDR2 is FNYEAQ in the germline V gene. V was cut by 6 bases and J by 3 bases, with 11 bases left in between. The CDR3 runs to 13 residues. The CDR3 DNA follows: TGTGCCAGCAGGGAGGGGACCTACACTGAAGCTTTCTTT. The encoded protein is CASREGTYTEAFF.

The chain carries TRBV4-1 and TRBJ1-1; 12 bases line up with TRBD1. CDR1 and CDR2 from the germline V gene are MGHRA and YSYEKL. The trim removed 1 base at V and 0 bases at J, leaving 9 bases unmatched. The CDR3 extends over 19 amino acids. CDR3 region: CASSQVHGTGGLMNTEAFF. In DNA, the CDR3 is TGCGCCAGCAGCCAAGTCCATGGGACAGGGGGCTTGATGAACACTGAAGCTTTCTTT.

The V call is TRBV6-1, the J call TRBJ1-2, with D hard to call. The CDR3 contains 14 residues. Germline V gene sequence: CDR1 MNHNS, CDR2 SASEGT. Deletions cut 6 bases from V and 8 bases from J, with 19 bases between. In DNA form, the CDR3 reads TGTGCCAGCAGACCCCGGACCCCTGCGGGGGGCTACACCTTC. The encoded protein is CASRPRTPAGGYTF.

The CDR3 sequence is CASKYGSNQPQHF. CDR3 DNA sequence: TGTGCCAGTAAATACGGTAGCAATCAGCCCCAGCATTTT. The chain couples TRBV19 to TRBJ1-5; no clear D gene. V lost 7 bases and J 0 bases, leaving 7 bases between the germline ends. The length of the CDR3 is 13 residues. Looked up from germline, CDR1 is LNHDA and CDR2 is SQIVND (reference sequence).

This chain connects TRBV11-1 to TRBJ1-1, with a weak D call TRBD1 (6 bases). The germline gives CDR1 SGHAT, CDR2 FQDESV (reference sequence). The CDR3 runs 13 residues. V lost 1 base, J lost 7 bases, and 10 bases lay in between. The DNA of the CDR3 is TGTGCCAGCAGCTTAGGGGGGCGCGGTGAAGCTTTCTTT. This sequence encodes CASSLGGRGEAFF.

This clone turned up a few times. CDR3 residues: CASSPYQGTNTEAFF. In DNA, the CDR3 is TGTGCCAGCAGTCCCTACCAGGGTACAAACACTGAAGCTTTCTTT. The rearrangement uses TRBV27 and TRBJ1-1, with D maybe TRBD1 (5 bases). Germline-derived CDR1 and CDR2 are MNHEY and SMNVEV (reference sequence). The CDR3 contains 15 residues. With 5 bases removed from V and 2 bases from J, the gap between germline ends came to 15 bases.

This sequence joins TRBV7-2 and TRBJ1-1; TRBD1 might be the D (5 bases). In germline, CDR1 is SGHTA, CDR2 FQGNSA. V gave up 5 bases and J gave up 6 bases, with 16 bases separating them. CDR3 length: 14 amino acids. The chain's CDR3 is CASSPLPGIPEAFF. CDR3 coding DNA: TGTGCCAGCAGCCCTCTTCCAGGGATCCCTGAAGCTTTCTTT.

The rearrangement joins TRBV5-4 to TRBJ2-1; TRBD2 might be the D (5 bases). V lost 2 bases to trimming and J lost 5 bases, with 11 bases between them. The CDR3 has 14 residues. Germline assignment: CDR1 SGHNT and CDR2 YYREEE (reference sequence). The CDR3 reads CASSLRGFNNEQFF. The CDR3 DNA reads as TGTGCCAGCAGCTTAAGAGGGTTTAACAATGAGCAGTTCTTC. The complete variable domain, with remaining parts taken from reference TRBV5-4 and TRBJ2-1, reads ETGVTQSPTHLIKTRGQQVTLRCSSQSGHNTVSWYQQALGQGPQFIFQYYREEENGRGNFPPRFSGLQFPNYSSELNVNALELDDSALYLCASSLRGFNNEQFFGPGTRLTVL.

About this clone: Other DNA sequences within the sample encode an identical CDR3. The gene calls are TRBV4-3 and TRBJ2-5; 9 bases line up with TRBD2. CDR3 size: 15 residues. The V and J ends lost 4 bases and 2 bases, in that order; junction bases with no gene match: 5. Germline V CDR1 and CDR2: LGHNA, YSLEER. CDR3 in amino acids: CASSPRGGVQETQYF. The CDR3 bases are TGCGCCAGCAGCCCGCGGGGGGGGGTACAAGAGACCCAGTACTTC.

The rearrangement uses TRBV6-5 and TRBJ2-1, with D perhaps matching TRBD2 (6 bases). Looked up from germline, CDR1 is MNHEY and CDR2 is SVGAGI. V lost 0 bases and J lost 6, with 15 bases in between. The CDR3 is 16 amino acids. CDR3 sequence (DNA): TGTGCCAGCAGTTACTCGAGGCGGGGCTGGGGCAATGAGCAGTTCTTC. It codes for CASSYSRRGWGNEQFF.

The CDR3 spells CASSLEVAGGPYF. The CDR3 nucleotides are TGTGCCAGCAGCTTAGAGGTAGCGGGGGGGCCGTATTTT. This sequence joins TRBV7-8 and TRBJ2-3, with 11 bases that match TRBD2. CDR1 and CDR2 (germline): SGHVS, FQNEAQ. Trimming cost V 1 base and J 14 bases; bases outside gene matches: 5. The CDR3 loop spans 13 amino acids. The variable domain in full, completed from reference TRBV7-8 and TRBJ2-3, reads GAGVSQSPRYKVAKRGQDVALRCDPISGHVSLFWYQQALGQGPEFLTYFQNEAQLDKSGLPSDRFFAERPEGSVSTLKIQRTQQEDSAVYLCASSLEVAGGPYFGPGTRLTVL.

The V gene is TRBV10-3, the J gene TRBJ1-3, with 7 positions matching TRBD1. Germline V gene sequence: CDR1 ENHRY, CDR2 SYGVKD. The CDR3 extends over 12 amino acids. The J segment lost 4 bases and the V segment lost 10 bases, leaving 4 bases of the junction unmatched. The DNA of the CDR3 is TGTGCCACTGAGGGGGCCGGAAACACCATATATTTT. Encoded protein: CATEGAGNTIYF.

In its sample, this clone was seen once. The CDR3 loop is CASSDGLASLEQYF. CDR3 DNA: TGTGCCAGCAGTGATGGACTAGCGTCCCTCGAGCAGTACTTC. The V call is TRBV2, the J call TRBJ2-5; 9 bases align to TRBD2. The J call may be in error: the DNA end matches TRBJ2-7 better. In germline, CDR1 is SNHLY, CDR2 FYNNEI. There are 14 residues in the CDR3.

The chain employs TRBV28 and TRBJ2-1; a possible D gene is TRBD1 (6 bases). Per germline, CDR1 MDHEN and CDR2 SYDVKM. This CDR3 is built from 13 residues. The germline V and J ends were trimmed by 11 bases and 2 bases, with 13 bases remaining between them. In DNA, the CDR3 is TGTGCCGCCGAGGGGGTCGCCTACAATGAGCAGTTCTTC. This sequence encodes CAAEGVAYNEQFF.

V and J are TRBV9 and TRBJ1-3, with unresolved D. Germline assignment: CDR1 SGDLS and CDR2 YYNGEE. V lost 4 bases, J lost 4 bases, and 9 bases lay in between. This CDR3 is built from 13 residues. CDR3 in amino acids: CASSTNRGNTIYF. CDR3 DNA: TGTGCCAGCAGCACAAACAGAGGAAACACCATATATTTT.

This clone was seen just once. The chain recombines TRBV27 with TRBJ1-5; possibly TRBD1 for D (6 bases). Trimming left V 2 bases short and J 7 bases short, with 9 bases between. The CDR3 totals 13 residues. Germline V gene lookup returns CDR1 MNHEY and CDR2 SMNVEV (reference sequence). Here the CDR3 DNA reads TGTGCCAGCAGTTTAACAGGGATCCAGCCCCAGCATTTT. Translation: CASSLTGIQPQHF.